The following is a T cell receptor (beta chain) sequence with its context. The sample comes from a study of T cells in Graves' hyperthyroidism and ophthalmopathy. As for the study in general: Prior to any treatment, at the point of initial diagnosis, peripheral blood was collected.

This CDR3 spans 14 amino acids. The V gene's germline CDR1 is SGHNT and CDR2 YYREEE (reference sequence). After removal of 0 bases from V and 7 bases from J, the junction contained 3 bases not matched to a gene. Uncontrolled infection, other autoimmune disease, pregnancy or lactation barred patients from enrollment. Template material for amplifying TCR beta CDR3 regions consisted of RNA transcripts. An initial round of RT-PCR targeting the TCR CDR3 relied on the HTBI primer set. TCRdb re-derived calls from the multiplex PCR reads in MiXCR, one entry per CDR3 protein. Of approximately 380,000 distinct CDR3 sequences listed, 15% to 20% are singletons.

The specimen sequenced was blood. The chain employs TRBV5-4 and TRBJ2-1, with 8 nucleotides matching TRBD1. This clonotype originated in a man younger than 35 with Graves' ophthalmopathy. The CDR3 is CASSLVQGANEQFF. DNA for the CDR3: TGTGCCAGCAGCTTGGTTCAGGGGGCTAATGAGCAGTTCTTC.